This record concerns one T cell receptor (beta chain) sequence. This CDR3 has 14 residues. Trimming took 6 bases from V and 1 from J; bases not matched to a gene: 5. Germline CDR1 is ENHRY and CDR2 is SYGVKD. The sample comes from a study of blood T cell repertoires in COVID-19. Study background: Samples representing acute and convalescent COVID-19 were sourced from the United States, Italy and Spain. Sample material is recorded as cDNA or gDNA derived from T cells, B-cell-depleted T cells, or PBMCs.

Authors' methods: The assay estimated nucleated cells by amplifying reference gene primers. The data were produced by immunoSEQ multiplex PCR, yet TCRdb's version contains in-frame clones alone and is incomplete. D and trimming come from the DNA, and the V and J calls and clone size come from that table. The table includes 220,000 or so clones, approximately 85% detected once. Enrollment of patients from Seattle took place during active infection, with longitudinal follow-up. The chain joins TRBV10-3 to TRBJ1-1; TRBD1 agrees at 7 bases. Sequenced input: peripheral blood. The TCR was taken from a woman aged 80 or older with COVID-19, enrolled during active disease. The CDR3 region has the DNA TGTGCCATCAGGGGGACAGCTAAGAACACTGAAGCTTTCTTT. The encoded protein is CAIRGTAKNTEAFF.